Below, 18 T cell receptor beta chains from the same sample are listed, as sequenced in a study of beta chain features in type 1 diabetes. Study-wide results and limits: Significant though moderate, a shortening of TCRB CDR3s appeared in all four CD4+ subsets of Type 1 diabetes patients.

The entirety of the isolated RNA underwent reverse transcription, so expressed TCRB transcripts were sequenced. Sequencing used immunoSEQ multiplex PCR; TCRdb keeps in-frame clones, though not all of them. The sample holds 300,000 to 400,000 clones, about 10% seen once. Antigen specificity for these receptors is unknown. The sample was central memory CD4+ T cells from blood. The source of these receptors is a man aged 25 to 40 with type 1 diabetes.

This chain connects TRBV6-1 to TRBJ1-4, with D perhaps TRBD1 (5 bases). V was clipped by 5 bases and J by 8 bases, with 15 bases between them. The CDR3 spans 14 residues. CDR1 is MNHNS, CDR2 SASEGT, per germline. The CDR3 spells CASSPQWGGEKLFF. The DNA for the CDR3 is TGTGCCAGCAGTCCCCAGTGGGGCGGGGAAAAACTGTTTTTT.

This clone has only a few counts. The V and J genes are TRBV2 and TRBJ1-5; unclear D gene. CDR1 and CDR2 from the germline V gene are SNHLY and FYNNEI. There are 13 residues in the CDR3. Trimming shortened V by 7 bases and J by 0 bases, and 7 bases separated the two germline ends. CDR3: CASKPDSNQPQHF. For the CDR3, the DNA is TGTGCCAGCAAGCCGGATAGCAATCAGCCCCAGCATTTT.

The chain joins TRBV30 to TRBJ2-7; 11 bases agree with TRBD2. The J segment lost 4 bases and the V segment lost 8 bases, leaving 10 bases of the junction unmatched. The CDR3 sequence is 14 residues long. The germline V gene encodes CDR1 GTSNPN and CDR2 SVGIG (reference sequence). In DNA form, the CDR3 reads TGTGCCGGATATAAACTAGCGGGAGCGTACGAGCAGTACTTC. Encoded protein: CAGYKLAGAYEQYF.

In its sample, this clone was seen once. This CDR3 is CASMRGRFGNQPQHF. DNA for the CDR3: TGTGCCAGTATGAGGGGGCGCTTCGGCAATCAGCCCCAGCATTTT. The V and J genes are TRBV19 and TRBJ1-5; 7 bases are shared with TRBD1. Germline CDR1 is LNHDA and CDR2 is SQIVND (reference sequence). CDR3 length: 15 residues. The ends lost 7 bases at V and 2 bases at J; junction bases unmatched: 8.

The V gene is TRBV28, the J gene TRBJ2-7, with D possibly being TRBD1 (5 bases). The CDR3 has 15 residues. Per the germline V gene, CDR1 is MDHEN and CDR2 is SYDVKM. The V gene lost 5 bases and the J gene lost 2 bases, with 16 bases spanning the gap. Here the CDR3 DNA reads TGTGCCAGCAGTCAAGTCGTAGGGGCAACCTACGAGCAGTACTTC. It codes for CASSQVVGATYEQYF.

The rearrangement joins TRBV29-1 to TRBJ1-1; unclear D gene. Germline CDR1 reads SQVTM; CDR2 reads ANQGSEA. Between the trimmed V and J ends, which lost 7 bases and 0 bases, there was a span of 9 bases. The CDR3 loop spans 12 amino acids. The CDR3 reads CSGAPMNTEAFF. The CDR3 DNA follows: TGCAGCGGGGCACCAATGAACACTGAAGCTTTCTTT.

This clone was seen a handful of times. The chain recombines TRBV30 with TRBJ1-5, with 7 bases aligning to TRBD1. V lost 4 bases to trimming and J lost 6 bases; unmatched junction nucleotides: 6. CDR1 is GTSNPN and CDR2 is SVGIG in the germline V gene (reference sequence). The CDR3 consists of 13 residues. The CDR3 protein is CAWTRGYGQPQHF. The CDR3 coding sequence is TGTGCCTGGACCAGGGGGTACGGTCAGCCCCAGCATTTT.

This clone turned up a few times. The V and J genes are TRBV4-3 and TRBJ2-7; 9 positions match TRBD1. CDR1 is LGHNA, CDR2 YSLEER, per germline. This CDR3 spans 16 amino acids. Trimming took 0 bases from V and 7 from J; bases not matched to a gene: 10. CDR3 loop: CASSQDYRQGGREQYF. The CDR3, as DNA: TGCGCCAGCAGCCAAGATTATCGACAGGGGGGTAGGGAGCAGTACTTC.

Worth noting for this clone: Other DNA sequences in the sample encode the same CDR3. The CDR3: CASSLAASGRTGELFF. Written as DNA, the CDR3 is TGTGCCAGCAGCTTAGCAGCTAGCGGGAGGACCGGGGAGCTGTTTTTT. The chain recombines TRBV7-8 with TRBJ2-2; 11 bases match TRBD2. The CDR3 spans 16 residues. V lost 0 bases to trimming and J lost 5 bases; unmatched junction nucleotides: 2. The germline V gene has CDR1 SGHVS and CDR2 FQNEAQ. The full variable domain, with the rest looked up from reference TRBV7-8 and TRBJ2-2, is GAGVSQSPRYKVAKRGQDVALRCDPISGHVSLFWYQQALGQGPEFLTYFQNEAQLDKSGLPSDRFFAERPEGSVSTLKIQRTQQEDSAVYLCASSLAASGRTGELFFGEGSRLTVL.

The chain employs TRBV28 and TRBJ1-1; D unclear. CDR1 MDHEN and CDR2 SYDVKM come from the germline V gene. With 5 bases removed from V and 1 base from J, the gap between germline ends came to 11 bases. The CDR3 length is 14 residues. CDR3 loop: CASSLEFQNTEAFF. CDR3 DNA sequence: TGTGCCAGCAGTCTTGAATTTCAGAACACTGAAGCTTTCTTT.

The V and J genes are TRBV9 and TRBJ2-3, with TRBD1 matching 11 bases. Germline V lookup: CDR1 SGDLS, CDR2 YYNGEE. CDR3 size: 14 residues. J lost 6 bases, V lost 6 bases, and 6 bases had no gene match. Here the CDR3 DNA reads TGTGCCAGCAACACCCGGACAGGGGGCGATACGCAGTATTTT. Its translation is CASNTRTGGDTQYF.

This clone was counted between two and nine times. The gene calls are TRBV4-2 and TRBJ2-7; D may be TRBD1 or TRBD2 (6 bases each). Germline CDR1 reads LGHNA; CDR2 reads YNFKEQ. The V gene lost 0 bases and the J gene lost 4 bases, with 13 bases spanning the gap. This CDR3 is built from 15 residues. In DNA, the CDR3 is TGTGCCAGCAGCCAAGATCTGGGGGGCAGGTACGAGCAGTACTTC. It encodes CASSQDLGGRYEQYF.

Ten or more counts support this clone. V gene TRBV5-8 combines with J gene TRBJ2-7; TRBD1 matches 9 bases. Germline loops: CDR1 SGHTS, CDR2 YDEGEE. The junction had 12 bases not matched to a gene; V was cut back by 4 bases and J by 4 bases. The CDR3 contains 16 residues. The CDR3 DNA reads TGTGCCAGCAGCGCAGGTACCGGGACAGGGATTTACGAGCAGTACTTC. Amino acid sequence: CASSAGTGTGIYEQYF. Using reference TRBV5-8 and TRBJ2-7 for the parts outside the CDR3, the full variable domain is EAGVTQSPTHLIKTRGQQATLRCSPISGHTSVYWYQQALGLGLQFLLWYDEGEERNRGNFPPRFSGRQFPNYSSELNVNALELEDSALYLCASSAGTGTGIYEQYFGPGTRLTVT.

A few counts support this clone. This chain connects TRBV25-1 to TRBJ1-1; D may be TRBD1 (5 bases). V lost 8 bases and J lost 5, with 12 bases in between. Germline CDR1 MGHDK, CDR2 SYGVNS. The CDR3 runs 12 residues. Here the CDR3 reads CASASSGTEAFF. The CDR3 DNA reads TGTGCCAGCGCATCCTCAGGGACTGAAGCTTTCTTT.

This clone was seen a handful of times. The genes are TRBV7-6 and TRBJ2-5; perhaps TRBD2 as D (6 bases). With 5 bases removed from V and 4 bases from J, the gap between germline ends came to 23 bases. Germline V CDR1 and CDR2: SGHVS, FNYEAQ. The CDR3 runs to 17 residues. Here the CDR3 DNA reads TGTGCCAGCAGCCCCCTTGGGGCCGGCGGGATGGGAGAGACCCAGTACTTC. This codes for CASSPLGAGGMGETQYF.

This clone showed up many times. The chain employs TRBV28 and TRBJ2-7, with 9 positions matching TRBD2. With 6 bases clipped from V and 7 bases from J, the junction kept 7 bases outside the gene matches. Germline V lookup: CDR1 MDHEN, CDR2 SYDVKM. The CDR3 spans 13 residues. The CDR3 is CASSRGRGWEQYF. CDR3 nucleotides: TGTGCCAGCAGCCGCGGGAGGGGCTGGGAGCAGTACTTC.

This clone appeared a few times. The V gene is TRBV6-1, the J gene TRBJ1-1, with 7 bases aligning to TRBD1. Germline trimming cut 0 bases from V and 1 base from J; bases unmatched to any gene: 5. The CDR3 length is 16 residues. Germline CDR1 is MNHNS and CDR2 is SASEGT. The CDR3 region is CASSEAMGQPNTEAFF. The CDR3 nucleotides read TGTGCCAGCAGTGAAGCTATGGGACAGCCGAACACTGAAGCTTTCTTT.

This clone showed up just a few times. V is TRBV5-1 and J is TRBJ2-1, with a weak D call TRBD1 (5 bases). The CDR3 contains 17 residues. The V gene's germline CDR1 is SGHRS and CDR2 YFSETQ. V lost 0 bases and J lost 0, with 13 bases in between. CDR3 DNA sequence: TGCGCCAGCAGCTTGGCTGGGGCGGCGAGCTCCTACAATGAGCAGTTCTTC. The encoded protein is CASSLAGAASSYNEQFF.